This T cell receptor (beta chain) was sequenced during a study of T-cell reconstitution after alpha-beta-depleted transplantation in children. The study's findings and limits: Reportedly, only several hundred clones from non-depleted graft cells drove alpha-beta T-cell counts at about two months. T-cell numbers and diversity, one year after transplant, stemmed largely from T cells that were newly produced. TCRbeta diversity was high at day 60 in some patients (a result of surviving recipient T cells and thymic progenitors).

CDR3 length: 16 residues. The V gene's germline CDR1 is MGHDK and CDR2 SYGVNS. Trimming left V 5 bases short and J 2 bases short, with 19 bases between. A library of TCRbeta sequences, prepared with unique molecular identifiers, was generated. MiXCR was run by TCRdb on the PCR reads, yielding one entry per CDR3 protein. The sample has fewer than 550,000 distinct CDR3 sequences; 10% to 12% are singletons. This clonotype was seen repeatedly, ten times or more. Its target is unknown. The chain is built from TRBV25-1 and TRBJ2-7, with D perhaps TRBD2 (6 bases). This sample comprised PBMCs, mostly from graft donor cells, obtained 180 days after TCRalphabeta/CD19-depleted stem cell transplant. The sequence was obtained from a female patient aged 2-15 years who had a stem cell transplant for aplastic anemia, so the T cells may come from the graft donor. CDR3 nucleotide sequence: TGTGCCAGCAGTAACCCCTCGAACGGGAGACCCTACGAGCAGTACTTC. Translating gives CASSNPSNGRPYEQYF.